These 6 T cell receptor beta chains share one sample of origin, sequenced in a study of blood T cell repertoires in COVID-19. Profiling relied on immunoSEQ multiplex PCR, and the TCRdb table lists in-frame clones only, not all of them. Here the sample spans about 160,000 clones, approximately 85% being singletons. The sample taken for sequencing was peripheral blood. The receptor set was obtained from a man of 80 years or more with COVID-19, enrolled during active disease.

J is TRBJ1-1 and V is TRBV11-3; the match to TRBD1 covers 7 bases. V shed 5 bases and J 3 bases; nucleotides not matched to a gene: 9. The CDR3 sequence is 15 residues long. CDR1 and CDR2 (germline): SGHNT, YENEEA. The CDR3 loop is CASSPKTGWDTEAFF. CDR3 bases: TGTGCCAGCAGCCCTAAGACAGGGTGGGACACTGAAGCTTTCTTT.

CDR3 nucleotide sequence: TGTGCCAGCCTGCGAGGGAACACTGAAGCTTTCTTT. Translating it yields CASLRGNTEAFF. The chain carries TRBV19 and TRBJ1-1; D remains unclear. The CDR3 totals 12 residues. Germline CDR1 reads LNHDA; CDR2 reads SQIVND (reference sequence). V was trimmed by 9 bases and J by 1 base, leaving 9 bases between them. The full variable domain, its missing parts supplied by reference TRBV19 and TRBJ1-1, is DGGITQSPKYLFRKEGQNVTLSCEQNLNHDAMYWYRQDPGQGLRLIYYSQIVNDFQKGDIAEGYSVSREKKESFPLTVTSAQKNPTAFYLCASLRGNTEAFFGQGTRLTVV.

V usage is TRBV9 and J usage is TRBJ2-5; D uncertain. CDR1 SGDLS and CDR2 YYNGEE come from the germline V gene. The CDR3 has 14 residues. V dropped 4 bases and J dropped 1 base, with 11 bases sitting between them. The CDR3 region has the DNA TGTGCCAGCAGCCCCTATCCCCGCCAAGAGACCCAGTACTTC. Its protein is CASSPYPRQETQYF.

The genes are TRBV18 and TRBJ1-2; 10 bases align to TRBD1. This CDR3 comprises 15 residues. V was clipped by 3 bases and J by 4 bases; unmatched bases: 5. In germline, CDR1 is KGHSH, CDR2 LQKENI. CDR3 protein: CASSPGTGAGYGYTF. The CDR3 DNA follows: TGTGCCAGCTCACCCGGGACAGGGGCGGGCTATGGCTACACCTTC.

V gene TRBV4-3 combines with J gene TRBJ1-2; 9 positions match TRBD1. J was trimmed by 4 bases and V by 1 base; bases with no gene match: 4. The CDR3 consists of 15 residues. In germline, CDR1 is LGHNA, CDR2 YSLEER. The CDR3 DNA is TGCGCCAGCAGCCAAGCGGGACAGGGCGGCTATGGCTACACCTTC. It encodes CASSQAGQGGYGYTF.

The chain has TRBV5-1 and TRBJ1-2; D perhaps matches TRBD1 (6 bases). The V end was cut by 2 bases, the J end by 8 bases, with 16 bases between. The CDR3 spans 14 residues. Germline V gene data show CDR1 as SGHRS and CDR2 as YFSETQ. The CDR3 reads CASSLNRDRGGYTF. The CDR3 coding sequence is TGCGCCAGCAGCTTAAACAGGGATCGAGGGGGCTACACCTTC.